Reported below is one T cell receptor beta chain. This sample was included in a study of OX40 agonist ivuxolimab in advanced cancers. With autoimmune disease history or systemic immunosuppression, patients were excluded. This CDR3 region has 12 residues. The V gene's germline CDR1 is SEHNR and CDR2 FQNEAQ (reference sequence). Trimming cost V 1 base and J 7 bases, with 7 bases left between them. Profiling relied on immunoSEQ multiplex PCR, and the TCRdb table lists in-frame clones only, not all of them. This table holds approximately 72,000 clones, 65% to 85% found once. The receptor was isolated from an adult with an advanced solid tumor such as melanoma, head and neck, liver or kidney cancer. The chain links TRBV7-9 to TRBJ2-5; no definite D call. The material sequenced was CD4+ or CD8+ T cells sorted from blood, taken in a trial of the OX40 agonist ivuxolimab. In nucleotides, the CDR3 is TGTGCCAGCAGCTTAGAAATAGTGACCCAGTACTTC. Its protein product is CASSLEIVTQYF. Using reference TRBV7-9 and TRBJ2-5 for the parts outside the CDR3, the full variable domain is DTGVSQNPRHKITKRGQNVTFRCDPISEHNRLYWYRQTLGQGPEFLTYFQNEAQLEKSRLLSDRFSAERPKGSFSTLEIQRTEQGDSAMYLCASSLEIVTQYFGPGTRLLVL.